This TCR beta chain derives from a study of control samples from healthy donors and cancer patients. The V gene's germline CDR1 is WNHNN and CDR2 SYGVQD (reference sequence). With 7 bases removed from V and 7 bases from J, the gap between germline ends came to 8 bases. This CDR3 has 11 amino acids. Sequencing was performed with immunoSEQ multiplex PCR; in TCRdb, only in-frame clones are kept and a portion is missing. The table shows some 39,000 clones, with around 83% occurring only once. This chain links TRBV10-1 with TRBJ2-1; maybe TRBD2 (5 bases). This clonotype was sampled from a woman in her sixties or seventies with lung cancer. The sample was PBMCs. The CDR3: CASNSGNEQFF. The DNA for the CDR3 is TGCGCCAGCAACTCGGGGAATGAGCAGTTCTTC.